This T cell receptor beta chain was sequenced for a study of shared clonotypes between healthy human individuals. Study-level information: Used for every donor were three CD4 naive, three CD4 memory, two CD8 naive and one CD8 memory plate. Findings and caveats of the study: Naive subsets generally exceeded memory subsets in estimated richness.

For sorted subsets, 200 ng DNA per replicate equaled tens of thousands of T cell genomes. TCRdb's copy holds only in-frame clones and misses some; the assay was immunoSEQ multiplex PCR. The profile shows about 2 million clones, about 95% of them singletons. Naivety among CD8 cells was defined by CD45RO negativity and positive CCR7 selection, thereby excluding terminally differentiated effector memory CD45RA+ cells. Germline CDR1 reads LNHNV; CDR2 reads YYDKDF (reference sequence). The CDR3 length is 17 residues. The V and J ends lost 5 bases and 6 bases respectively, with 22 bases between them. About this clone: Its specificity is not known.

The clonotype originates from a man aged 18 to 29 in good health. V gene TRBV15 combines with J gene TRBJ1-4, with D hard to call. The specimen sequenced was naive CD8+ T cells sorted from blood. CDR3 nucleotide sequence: TGTGCCACCAGCGACGAACCGCGTGACCCCATCGATGAAAAACTGTTTTTT. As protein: CATSDEPRDPIDEKLFF.